The clone carrying this T cell receptor (beta chain) has only a few counts. What it binds is not known. The data are from a study of blood T cells in healthy people across ages. Study observations and caveats: Aged donors had fewer naive CD4+ cells and lower diversity than long-lived donors.

The CDR3 has 13 residues. The germline V gene has CDR1 SEHNR and CDR2 FQNEAQ (reference sequence). Combining a sample-barcoded 5' primer with a J-beta primer mix, a second PCR ran for roughly 6 to 11 cycles. A single record per CDR3 protein comes from TCRdb applying MiXCR to the 5' RACE reads. This table has 900,000 to 950,000 distinct CDR3 sequences, almost 30% appearing once. These data also formed part of another study, on T cells of mothers and their children. Per that paper: At a sensitivity of about 98 clones per million clonotypes, no persistent microchimeric T cell clones appeared.

The clonotype comes from a middle-aged woman in good health. The chain joins TRBV7-9 to TRBJ2-5; D may be TRBD1 or TRBD2 (5 bases each). Judging by the DNA end, TRBJ2-7 fits better; the J call may be wrong. The source material was blood. CDR3 residues: CASSTRDHYEQYF. CDR3 nucleotides: TGTGCCAGCAGCACTAGGGACCACTACGAGCAGTACTTC.